This record covers a single T cell receptor (beta chain). Germline CDR1 SGHAT, CDR2 FQNNGV. J was trimmed by 3 bases and V by 0 bases; bases with no gene match: 2. The CDR3 is made up of 15 amino acids. TCRdb's table, derived via immunoSEQ multiplex PCR, lists solely in-frame clones and lacks some. The repertoire has 35,000 to 50,000 clones, around 89% of them found once; the top ten carry approximately 1.2%. The data were obtained in a study of T cell changes during pregnancy in multiple sclerosis. The genes are TRBV11-2 and TRBJ2-7; 10 bases line up with TRBD1. The sequence derives from a female donor with multiple sclerosis, enrolled in a pregnancy study. The sequencing used CD4+ T cells from peripheral blood mononuclear cells, collected in the second trimester of pregnancy. DNA for the CDR3: TGTGCCAGCAGCTTAGAGACAGGGGGCATCTACGAGCAGTACTTC. Its protein is CASSLETGGIYEQYF.